This T cell receptor beta chain is drawn from a study of blood T cell repertoires in COVID-19 (TCRdb year 2020). For the study in its entirety: Samples from collaborators originated in the United States, Italy and Spain and spanned both the acute and convalescent phases of COVID-19. HLA class I and class II types, where available, came from metadata supplied by the sample provider rather than from assay-based typing. Sample metadata almost always included a de-identified subject ID, COVID-19 status, age in years and sex. The dataset comprised deeply sampled blood TCRbeta repertoires from subjects exposed to, actively infected with, or recovered from COVID-19. The prospective study material was composed of cDNA or gDNA derived from T cells, B-cell-depleted T cells, or PBMCs. A freely available public database, intended as a resource for researchers studying the immune response to SARS-CoV-2, is where the repertoires were released. The samples were drawn from the first 160 participants of the ongoing ImmuneRACE study and from about 1,200 subjects provided by 6 global collaborators.

TCRbeta CDR3 regions were amplified from genomic DNA using the immunoSEQ Assay, a bias-controlled multiplex PCR. The study's processing was this. Within the assay, amplification of reference gene primers was used to estimate how many nucleated cells each sample contained. Sequence reads were collapsed and filtered to measure the absolute abundance of every unique TCRbeta CDR3 rearrangement. For each sample, productive Simpson clonality was calculated as the square root of Simpson's diversity index over productive rearrangements. Not all clones reach the TCRdb copy of this immuneACCESS table, which keeps in-frame sequences only. Checked studies attribute under half of the gap to unresolved V genes and leave the rest unexplained. From that table come the V and J calls and clone size; the DNA was used to work out D and trimming. The sample data list 200,000 to 250,000 clones, and approximately 90% of these were observed just once. The ten largest clonotypes hold 3.5% to 4.5% of the sample.

The paper as a whole reports these results and caveats: Clinical and demographic metadata were provided uncurated, with the amount varying by source and participant.

Turning to this clone: Its recognized antigen is unknown. The input lacks base qualities; no much larger clone sits a single base away.

Deletion took 2 bases off V and 5 bases off J, with a span of 16 bases between the germline ends. The CDR3 starts with the cysteine, ends with the phenylalanine, and has 15 residues. CDR3 DNA only is kept here, 45 bases in frame from base 1. The germline V gene supplies CDR1 SGHRS and CDR2 YFSETQ. In the prospective study, participants were about 18 to 100 years old, resided in about two dozen geographic areas of the United States, and were enrolled through a virtual design. Cohort assignment in the prospective study relied on participant-reported clinical history from a screening survey and a study questionnaire. ImmuneRACE Cohort 3 recovered participants were defined by two consecutive negative NP/OP PCR tests, healthcare professional clearance, or symptom resolution. Each participant in the prospective study had whole blood, serum and a nasopharyngeal or oropharyngeal swab collected by mobile phlebotomists. Prospective study participants could optionally give additional blood draws and questionnaires over an approximately two-month period. Blood samples from the prospective study were shipped frozen or at room temperature prior to DNA extraction.

This chain joins TRBV5-1 to TRBJ1-1; there is no confident call for the D gene. The sequenced sample was PBMCs or T cells enriched from blood (not recorded which). The TCR was taken from a woman in her 30s who had recovered from COVID-19. The nucleotide sequence is given as TGCGCCAGCAGCTTAAGACGGATTGAGGGTACTGAAGCTTTCTTT. Its amino acids are CASSLRRIEGTEAFF.